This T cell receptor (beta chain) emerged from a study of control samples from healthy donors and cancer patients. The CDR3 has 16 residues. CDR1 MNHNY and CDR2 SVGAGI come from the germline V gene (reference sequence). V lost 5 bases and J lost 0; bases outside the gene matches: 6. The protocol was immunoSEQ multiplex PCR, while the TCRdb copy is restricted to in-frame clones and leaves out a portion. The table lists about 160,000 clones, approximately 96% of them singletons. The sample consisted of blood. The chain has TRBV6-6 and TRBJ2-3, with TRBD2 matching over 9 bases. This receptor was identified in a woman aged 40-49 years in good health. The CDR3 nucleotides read TGTGCCAGCAGTCGAGGGACTAGCAGTAGCACAGATACGCAGTATTTT. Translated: CASSRGTSSSTDTQYF.